The clone carrying this T cell receptor beta chain was counted ten times or more. The antigen is unknown. TCRdb itself ran the reads through MiXCR, one entry per CDR3 protein. Of 160,000 or so distinct CDR3 sequences listed, about a fifth are singletons. The V gene's germline CDR1 is SGHTA and CDR2 FQGNSA. This CDR3 has 16 residues. V was clipped by 1 base and J by 1 base, with 13 bases between them. This record belongs to a study of T cell repertoires in cytomegalovirus infection. Overall study context: Peptides in the study included HLA-C-restricted and HLA-B-restricted CMV epitopes. Matching HLA type, along with CMV infection, was indicated by public TCR beta signatures.

Findings and limits, study-wide: CMV-specific TCR beta clonotypes restricted by HLA-C dominated the ex vivo response. The cumulative frequency of public TCR beta families distinguished individuals who carried CMV together with the relevant HLA.

V and J are TRBV7-2 and TRBJ1-1; D call uncertain. The material sequenced was CD8+ T cells from cultured PBMCs, taken from culture after CMV antigen stimulation. The sequence was obtained from a human donor in good health (CMV status not recorded). Some clones in this sample may be carry-over from other donors' samples. CDR3 coding DNA: TGTGCCAGCAGCTTAGGTTGGGGTACGTCGAACACTGAAGCTTTCTTT. As protein: CASSLGWGTSNTEAFF.